This is a list of T cell receptor beta chains from one sample in a study of human thymus T cells. Using immunoSEQ multiplex PCR, the repertoire was profiled, and TCRdb retains in-frame clones only, with some absent. The data hold 78,000 or so clones, with 95% to 98% observed a single time. Sequenced input: thymus tissue. The receptors here all came from a boy less than two years old with a congenital heart defect but otherwise immunologically healthy. Both conserved end residues are part of each CDR3.

TRBV10-3	TRBJ1-5	CAISGGRGLNQPQHF
TRBV27	TRBJ2-1	CASSFKGALTHYNEQFF
TRBV28	TRBJ1-1	CASSLPGQGAEDTEAFF
TRBV7-2	TRBJ1-1	CASSLVVPGGQSEAFF
TRBV9	TRBJ2-1	CASSLRLAGGPYNEQFF
TRBV19	TRBJ1-5	CASSIQSNQPQHF
TRBV7-2	TRBJ2-3	CASSVRDSYELNTQYF
TRBV5-1	TRBJ2-3	CASSPVNSLAGATDTQYF
TRBV7-9	TRBJ2-2	CASSAPGTGFDTGELFF
TRBV5-1	TRBJ2-7	CASSIDRGGSYEQYF
TRBV30	TRBJ1-1	CAWRDRETEAFF
TRBV11-3	TRBJ1-1	CASSLVGQAVNTEAFF
TRBV6-5	TRBJ2-2	CASSKPGLATGELFF
TRBV12-5	TRBJ2-3	CASAGTDTQYF
TRBV27	TRBJ1-6	CASSYHTGVGSPLHF
TRBV11-2	TRBJ2-3	CASSWTTRAGTDTQYF
TRBV28	TRBJ2-3	CASSSGTSGRPTQYF
TRBV5-1	TRBJ2-7	CASSPLGGPSYEQYF
TRBV19	TRBJ1-2	CASKTGTGSYGYTF
TRBV14	TRBJ2-2	CASSQETSGGTGELFF
TRBV6-5	TRBJ2-4	CASSNTGGDIQYF
TRBV7-2	TRBJ2-7	CASSLVRDRVTYEQYF
TRBV6-4	TRBJ2-1	CASSDSWDTYNEQFF
TRBV6-5	TRBJ1-3	CASSYGGMAGNTIYF
TRBV11-1	TRBJ2-1	CASSSPDMDILNEQFF
TRBV7-8	TRBJ2-5	CASSLAWQEGTQYF
TRBV19	TRBJ1-4	CASSAISTGSTNEKLFF
TRBV7-4	TRBJ1-1	CASSLVKGMNTEAFF
TRBV5-4	TRBJ2-7	CASSSYEQYF
TRBV27	TRBJ2-5	CASRRRDSLGETQYF
TRBV18	TRBJ1-1	CASSPWPRWRVEAFF
TRBV11-3	TRBJ2-7	CASSLKSDYEQYF
TRBV14	TRBJ2-1	CASREEGRYNEQFF
TRBV29-1	TRBJ1-5	CSVASGANNQPQHF
TRBV9	TRBJ2-1	CASSVWPPNEQFF
TRBV5-6	TRBJ1-1	CASSYRGRTEAFF
TRBV7-2	TRBJ1-3	CASSSYRDRWGNTIYF
TRBV28	TRBJ1-4	CASSPGKGTDPHQKLFF
TRBV14	TRBJ2-3	CASSQDLTMGEIVGDTQYF